This record looks at one TCR beta chain sequence and its context. This CDR3 is built from 13 residues. Germline V lookup: CDR1 MNHEY, CDR2 SVGAGI. V dropped 5 bases and J dropped 0 bases, with 8 bases sitting between them. The record originates from a study of blood T cell repertoires in COVID-19. Method: immunoSEQ multiplex PCR; TCRdb's copy keeps in-frame clones and lacks some. The sample consists of 100,000 to 110,000 clones, around four fifths of them appearing once. The gene calls are TRBV6-5 and TRBJ2-7; D might be TRBD2 (6 bases). The clonotype originates from a middle-aged man with active or convalescent COVID-19. Sequences were obtained from peripheral blood. The CDR3 here is CASSQDYSYEQYF. In DNA, the CDR3 is TGTGCCAGCAGTCAGGACTACTCCTACGAGCAGTACTTC.